This is a list of T cell receptor beta chains from one sample in a study of blood T cell repertoires in COVID-19. The table came from immunoSEQ multiplex PCR; TCRdb's copy has only in-frame clones and leaves some out. The table has about 200,000 clones, roughly 86% seen once. Input material: peripheral blood. Receptors originate from a woman in her 70s with active or convalescent COVID-19. Both conserved end residues are part of each CDR3. A D gene is named only where the DNA matches it firmly. The size of a clone is reported for some rows only, either as once, few or many, or as a class for expanded clones.

-,-,TRBV5-1,TRBJ1-2,CASSPDKLYGYTF,TGCGCCAGCAGCCCTGATAAACTCTATGGCTACACCTTC
TRBD2,-,TRBV11-2,TRBJ2-2,CASSLGWGSGDTGELFF,TGTGCCAGCAGCTTAGGATGGGGTAGCGGGGACACCGGGGAGCTGTTTTTT
TRBD2,once,TRBV19,TRBJ2-2,CASSTRLAPTGELFF,TGTGCCAGTTCTACCCGACTAGCACCCACCGGGGAGCTGTTTTTT
TRBD2,few,TRBV5-1,TRBJ2-1,CASSQTSGSYNEQFF,TGCGCCAGCAGCCAGACTAGCGGGAGTTACAATGAGCAGTTCTTC
TRBD2,many,TRBV7-2,TRBJ2-7,CASSVAGHSYEQYF,TGTGCCAGCAGCGTAGCGGGGCACTCCTACGAGCAGTACTTC
TRBD1,-,TRBV7-3,TRBJ2-5,CASSLKQGGETQYF,TGTGCCAGCAGCTTAAAACAGGGGGGAGAGACCCAGTACTTC
TRBD1,few,TRBV18,TRBJ2-5,CASSLNLGQGETQYF,TGTGCCAGCTCACTAAACCTGGGACAGGGCGAGACCCAGTACTTC
-,-,TRBV18,TRBJ1-1,CASSPTGLNTEAFF,TGTGCCAGCTCACCAACAGGCTTGAACACTGAAGCTTTCTTT
TRBD1,-,TRBV28,TRBJ2-1,CASSPGQGRVGEQFF,TGTGCCAGCAGCCCCGGACAGGGACGTGTAGGTGAGCAGTTCTTC
-,-,TRBV2,TRBJ1-6,CASRAGSPNSPLHF,TGTGCCAGCAGAGCAGGTTCCCCGAATTCACCCCTCCACTTT
TRBD1,-,TRBV15,TRBJ1-2,CATSRGGQDYGYTF,TGTGCCACCAGCAGAGGAGGACAGGATTATGGCTACACCTTC
-,-,TRBV7-9,TRBJ1-1,CASSFGDTEAFF,TGTGCCAGCAGCTTTGGAGACACTGAAGCTTTCTTT
TRBD1,-,TRBV20-1,TRBJ2-5,CSGQGRETQYF,TGCAGTGGACAGGGCCGAGAGACCCAGTACTTC
-,once,TRBV7-9,TRBJ1-5,CASSLDRFQPQHF,TGTGCCAGCAGCTTAGACAGGTTTCAGCCCCAGCATTTT
TRBD2,few,TRBV24-1,TRBJ2-1,CATSELTSGKNEQFF,TGTGCCACCAGTGAGTTGACTAGCGGGAAAAATGAGCAGTTCTTC
TRBD1,-,TRBV7-9,TRBJ2-2,CASSGQGDTGELFF,TGTGCCAGCAGCGGGCAGGGGGACACCGGGGAGCTGTTTTTT
-,-,TRBV2,TRBJ1-6,CASALGRVNNSPLHF,TGTGCCAGCGCCTTGGGCAGGGTCAATAATTCACCCCTCCACTTT